The source of this TCR beta chain is a study of post-analysis software for immune sequencing data. Study results and limitations: Controls' normalized Chao1 diversity significantly exceeded that of multiple sclerosis patients. Roughly five TRBV segments, including TRBV5-6, TRBV5-1 and TRBV20-1, were more frequent in patients than controls.

The CDR3 contains 12 residues. Germline CDR1 reads SQVTM; CDR2 reads ANQGSEA. The V end was cut by 4 bases, the J end by 4 bases, with 10 bases between. Each TCR beta cDNA library carried unique molecular identifiers. TCRdb fed the PCR reads into MiXCR, producing one record per CDR3 protein. The profile covers approximately 660,000 distinct CDR3 sequences, with approximately 59% appearing a single time and over 9% taken by the ten largest. Points on this clonotype: The antigen is undetermined.

The receptor's source is a girl under 10 years old with multiple sclerosis. The chain carries TRBV29-1 and TRBJ1-2; D not resolved. Source material: blood. CDR3 in amino acids: CSVVSGAYGYTF. The DNA of the CDR3 is TGCAGCGTTGTTTCCGGAGCCTATGGCTACACCTTC.